The TCR beta chain under discussion was sequenced for a study of T cells in Graves' hyperthyroidism and ophthalmopathy. General study points: Before onset, by a median of around six months, the model predicted ophthalmopathy.

Worth noting for this clonotype: Its antigen is undetermined.

Germline V CDR1 and CDR2: SQVTM, ANQGSEA. The CDR3 spans 14 residues. V lost 2 bases and J lost 0; bases outside the gene matches: 3. The investigators amplified TCR beta CDR3 regions from RNA transcripts. Carried out on the TCR CDR3, a first-round RT-PCR used the HTBI primer set. MiXCR, applied by TCRdb to the multiplex PCR reads, yields one record per CDR3 protein. The repertoire has about 760,000 distinct CDR3 sequences, roughly a third of them found once; the top ten carry roughly 30%. The chain combines TRBV29-1 with TRBJ2-7, with 8 bases identical to TRBD2. The receptor was isolated from a woman aged 35 to 49 with Graves' hyperthyroidism. The sample was blood. The CDR3 DNA follows: TGCAGCGTTGAACTCGGGAGGGGCTCCTACGAGCAGTACTTC. Translating gives CSVELGRGSYEQYF.